This T cell receptor beta chain was found in a study of identifying expanded T cells in peripheral blood. The germline gives CDR1 LGHNA, CDR2 YSLEER. With V trimmed by 3 bases and J by 6 bases, 12 bases remained unmatched. This CDR3 spans 17 amino acids. Remarks on this clone: Its antigen is not identified.

During the collection period, no donor immune events like infections were recorded. Repertoires were generated with immunoSEQ multiplex PCR, while TCRdb's copy carries only in-frame clones and drops some. This table has approximately 80,000 clones, about 83% appearing once. Study outcomes and limitations: Variance in clone template counts between approximately two-week samples significantly increased with total template count across all healthy donors. Technical replicates showed roughly 1.2 changed clones; two weeks 15 to 20; four weeks 19.

The chain joins TRBV4-3 to TRBJ2-1; 9 positions agree with TRBD2. The sequenced sample was blood. This TCR came from a person aged 18-70 years in good health. CDR3 loop: CASSQHGGAGGRNEQFF. The CDR3 coding sequence is TGCGCCAGCAGCCAGCATGGGGGAGCGGGAGGACGCAATGAGCAGTTCTTC.